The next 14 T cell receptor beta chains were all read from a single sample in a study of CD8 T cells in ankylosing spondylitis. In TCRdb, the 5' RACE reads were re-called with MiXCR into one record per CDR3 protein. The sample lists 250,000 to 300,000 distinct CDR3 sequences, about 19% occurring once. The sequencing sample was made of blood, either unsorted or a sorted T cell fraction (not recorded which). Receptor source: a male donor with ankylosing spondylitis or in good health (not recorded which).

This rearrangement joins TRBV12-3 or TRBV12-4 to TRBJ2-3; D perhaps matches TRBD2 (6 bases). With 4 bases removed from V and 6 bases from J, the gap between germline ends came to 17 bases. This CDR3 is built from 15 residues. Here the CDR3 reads CASSSRPGVVDTQYF. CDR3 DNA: TGTGCCAGCAGTTCCAGACCGGGGGTAGTGGATACGCAGTATTTT.

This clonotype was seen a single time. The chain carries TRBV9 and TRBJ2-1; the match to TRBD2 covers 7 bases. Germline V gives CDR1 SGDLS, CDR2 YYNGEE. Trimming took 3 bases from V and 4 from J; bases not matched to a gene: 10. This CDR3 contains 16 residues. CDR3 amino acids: CASSDNLADLYNEQFF. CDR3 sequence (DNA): TGTGCCAGCAGCGACAACCTAGCGGACCTTTACAATGAGCAGTTCTTC. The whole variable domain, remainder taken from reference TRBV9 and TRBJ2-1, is DSGVTQTPKHLITATGQRVTLRCSPRSGDLSVYWYQQSLDQGLQFLIQYYNGEERAKGNILERFSAQQFPDLHSELNLSSLELGDSALYFCASSDNLADLYNEQFFGPGTRLTVL.

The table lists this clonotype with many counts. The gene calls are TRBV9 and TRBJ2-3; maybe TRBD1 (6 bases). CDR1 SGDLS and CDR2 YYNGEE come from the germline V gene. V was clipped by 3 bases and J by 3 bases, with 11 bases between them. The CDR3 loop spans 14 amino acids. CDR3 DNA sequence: TGTGCCAGCAGCGACGGGACACCTACAGATACGCAGTATTTT. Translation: CASSDGTPTDTQYF.

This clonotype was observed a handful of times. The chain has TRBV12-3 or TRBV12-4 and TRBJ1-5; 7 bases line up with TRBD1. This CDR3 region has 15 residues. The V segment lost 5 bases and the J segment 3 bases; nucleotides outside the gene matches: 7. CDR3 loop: CASSTSGQNNQPQHF. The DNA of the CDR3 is TGTGCCAGCAGTACCTCGGGACAGAACAATCAGCCCCAGCATTTT.

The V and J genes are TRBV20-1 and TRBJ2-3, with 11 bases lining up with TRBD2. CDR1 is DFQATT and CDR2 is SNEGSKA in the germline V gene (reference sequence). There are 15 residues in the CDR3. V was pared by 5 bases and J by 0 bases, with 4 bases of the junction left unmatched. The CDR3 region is CSAPTSGTSTDTQYF. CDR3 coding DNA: TGCAGTGCTCCGACTAGCGGGACTAGCACAGATACGCAGTATTTT.

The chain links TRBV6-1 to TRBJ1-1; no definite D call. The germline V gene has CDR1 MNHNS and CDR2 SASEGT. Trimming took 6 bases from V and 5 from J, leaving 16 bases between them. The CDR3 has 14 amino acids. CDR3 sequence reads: CASSPSGIGTEAFF. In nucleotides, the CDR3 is TGTGCCAGCAGCCCCAGCGGGATCGGGACTGAAGCTTTCTTT.

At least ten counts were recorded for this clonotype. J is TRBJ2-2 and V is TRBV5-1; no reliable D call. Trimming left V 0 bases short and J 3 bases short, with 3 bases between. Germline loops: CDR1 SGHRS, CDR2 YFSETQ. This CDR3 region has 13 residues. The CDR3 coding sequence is TGCGCCAGCAGCTTGGCGGACACCGGGGAGCTGTTTTTT. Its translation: CASSLADTGELFF.

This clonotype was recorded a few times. The CDR3 here is CSGPLDNTDTQYF. Written as DNA, the CDR3 is TGCAGTGGTCCCCTAGATAACACAGATACGCAGTATTTT. The chain has TRBV20-1 and TRBJ2-3; no definite D call. Germline CDR1 DFQATT, CDR2 SNEGSKA (reference sequence). The CDR3 length is 13 residues. The V end was cut by 7 bases, the J end by 2 bases, with 13 bases between.

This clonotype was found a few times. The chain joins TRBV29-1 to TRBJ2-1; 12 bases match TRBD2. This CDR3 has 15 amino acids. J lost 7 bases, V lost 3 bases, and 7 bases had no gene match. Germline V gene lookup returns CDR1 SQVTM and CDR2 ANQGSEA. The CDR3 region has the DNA TGCAGCGTTGATCGGTCTAGCGGGAGGGCTAATGAGCAGTTCTTC. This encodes CSVDRSSGRANEQFF.

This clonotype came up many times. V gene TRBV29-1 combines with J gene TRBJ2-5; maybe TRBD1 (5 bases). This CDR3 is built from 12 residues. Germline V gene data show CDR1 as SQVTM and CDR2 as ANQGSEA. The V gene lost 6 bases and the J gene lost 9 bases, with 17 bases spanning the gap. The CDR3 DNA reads TGCAGCGTATCCCCCCAGGGTCAGGCCCAGTACTTC. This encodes CSVSPQGQAQYF.

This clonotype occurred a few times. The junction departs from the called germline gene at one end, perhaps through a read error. CDR3 protein: CASSLDSVGTYTQYF. The CDR3, as DNA: TGTGCCAGCAGCTTAGACAGCGTGGGCACATATACGCAGTATTTT. V gene TRBV7-2 combines with J gene TRBJ2-3; D call uncertain. Germline V lookup: CDR1 SGHTA, CDR2 FQGNSA. This CDR3 spans 15 amino acids.

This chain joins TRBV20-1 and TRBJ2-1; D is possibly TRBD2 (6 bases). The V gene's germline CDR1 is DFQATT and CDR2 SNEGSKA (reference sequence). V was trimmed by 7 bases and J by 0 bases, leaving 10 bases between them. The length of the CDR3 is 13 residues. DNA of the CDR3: TGCAGTGGCCGGGGGAGCTCCTACAATGAGCAGTTCTTC. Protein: CSGRGSSYNEQFF.

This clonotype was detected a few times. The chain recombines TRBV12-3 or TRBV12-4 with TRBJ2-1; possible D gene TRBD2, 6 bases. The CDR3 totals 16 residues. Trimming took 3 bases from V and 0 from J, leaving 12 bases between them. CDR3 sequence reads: CASSFSGLSSYNEQFF. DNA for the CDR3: TGTGCCAGCAGTTTTAGCGGACTCAGCTCCTACAATGAGCAGTTCTTC.

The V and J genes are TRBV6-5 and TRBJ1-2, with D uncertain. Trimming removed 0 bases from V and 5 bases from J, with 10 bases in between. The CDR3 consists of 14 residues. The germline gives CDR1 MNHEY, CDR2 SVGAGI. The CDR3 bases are TGTGCCAGCAGTTACTCGAATGTCCGATATGGCTACACCTTC. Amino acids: CASSYSNVRYGYTF.